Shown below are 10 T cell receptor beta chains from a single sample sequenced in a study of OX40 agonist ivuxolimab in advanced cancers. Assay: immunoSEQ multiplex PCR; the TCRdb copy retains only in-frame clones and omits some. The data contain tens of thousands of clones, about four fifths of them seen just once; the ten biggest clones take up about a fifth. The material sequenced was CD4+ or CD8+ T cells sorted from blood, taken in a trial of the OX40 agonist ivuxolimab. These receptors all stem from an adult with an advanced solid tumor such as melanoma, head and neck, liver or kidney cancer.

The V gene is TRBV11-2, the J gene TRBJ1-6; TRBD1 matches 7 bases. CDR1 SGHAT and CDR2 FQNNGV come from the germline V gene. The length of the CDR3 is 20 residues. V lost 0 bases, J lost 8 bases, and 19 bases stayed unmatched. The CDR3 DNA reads TGTGCCAGCAGCTTAGACGGCCAACCCTTACGACAGGGAAGAGATTCACCCCTCCACTTT. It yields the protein CASSLDGQPLRQGRDSPLHF. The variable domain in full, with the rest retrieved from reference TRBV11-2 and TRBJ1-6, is EAGVAQSPRYKIIEKRQSVAFWCNPISGHATLYWYQQILGQGPKLLIQFQNNGVVDDSQLPKDRFSAERLKGVDSTLKIQPAKLEDSAVYLCASSLDGQPLRQGRDSPLHFGNGTRLTVT.

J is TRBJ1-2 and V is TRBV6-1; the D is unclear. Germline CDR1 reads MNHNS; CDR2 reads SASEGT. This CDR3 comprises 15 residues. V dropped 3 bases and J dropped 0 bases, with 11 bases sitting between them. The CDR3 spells CASSDAILTNYGYTF. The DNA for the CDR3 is TGTGCCAGCAGTGACGCTATACTCACTAACTATGGCTACACCTTC.

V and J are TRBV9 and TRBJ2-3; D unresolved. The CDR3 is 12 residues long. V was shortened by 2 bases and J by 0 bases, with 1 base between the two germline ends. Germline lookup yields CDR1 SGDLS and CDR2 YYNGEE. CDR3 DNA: TGTGCCAGCAGCGTTAGCACAGATACGCAGTATTTT. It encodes CASSVSTDTQYF.

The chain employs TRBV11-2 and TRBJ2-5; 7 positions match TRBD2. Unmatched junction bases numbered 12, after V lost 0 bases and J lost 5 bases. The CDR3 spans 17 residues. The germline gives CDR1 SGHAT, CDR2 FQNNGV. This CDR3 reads CASSLDRARAGRETQYF. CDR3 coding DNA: TGTGCCAGCAGCTTAGATAGGGCTAGAGCGGGACGGGAGACCCAGTACTTC.

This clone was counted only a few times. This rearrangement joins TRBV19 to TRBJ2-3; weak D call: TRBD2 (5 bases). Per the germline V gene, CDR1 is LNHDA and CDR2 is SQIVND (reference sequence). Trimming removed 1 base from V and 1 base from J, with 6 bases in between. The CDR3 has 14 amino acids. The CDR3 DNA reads TGTGCCAGTAGTATAGGTAGCGGCACAGATACGCAGTATTTT. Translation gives CASSIGSGTDTQYF.

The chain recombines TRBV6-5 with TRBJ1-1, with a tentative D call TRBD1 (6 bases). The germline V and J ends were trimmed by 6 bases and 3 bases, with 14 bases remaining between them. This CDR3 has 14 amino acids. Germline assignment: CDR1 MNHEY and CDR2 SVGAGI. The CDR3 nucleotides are TGTGCCAGCAGCCTACAGGGTCCCGACACTGAAGCTTTCTTT. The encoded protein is CASSLQGPDTEAFF.

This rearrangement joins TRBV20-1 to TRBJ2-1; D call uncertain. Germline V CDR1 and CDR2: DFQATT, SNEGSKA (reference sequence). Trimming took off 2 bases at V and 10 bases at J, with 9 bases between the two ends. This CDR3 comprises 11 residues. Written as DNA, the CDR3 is TGCAGTGCTAGACCCCGCAGGGAGCAGTTCTTC. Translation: CSARPRREQFF.

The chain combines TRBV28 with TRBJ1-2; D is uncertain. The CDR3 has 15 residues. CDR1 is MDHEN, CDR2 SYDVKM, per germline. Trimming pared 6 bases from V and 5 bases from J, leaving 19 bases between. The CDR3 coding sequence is TGTGCCAGCAGCGTTCAAAGGCAGTCCTCATATGGCTACACCTTC. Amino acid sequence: CASSVQRQSSYGYTF.

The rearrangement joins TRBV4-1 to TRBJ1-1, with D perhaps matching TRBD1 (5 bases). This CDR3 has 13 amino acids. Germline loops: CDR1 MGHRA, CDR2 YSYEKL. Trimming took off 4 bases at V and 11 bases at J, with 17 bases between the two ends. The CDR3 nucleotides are TGCGCCAGCAGCCCGTACGGGGCCTCGAAGGCTTTCTTT. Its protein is CASSPYGASKAFF.

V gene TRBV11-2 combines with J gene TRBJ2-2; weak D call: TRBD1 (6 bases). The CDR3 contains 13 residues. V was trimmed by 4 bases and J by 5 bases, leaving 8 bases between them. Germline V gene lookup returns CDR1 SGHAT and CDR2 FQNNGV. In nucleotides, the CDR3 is TGTGCCAGCAGCTCCACAGGGACCGGGGAGCTGTTTTTT. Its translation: CASSSTGTGELFF. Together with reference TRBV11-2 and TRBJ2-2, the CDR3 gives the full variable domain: EAGVAQSPRYKIIEKRQSVAFWCNPISGHATLYWYQQILGQGPKLLIQFQNNGVVDDSQLPKDRFSAERLKGVDSTLKIQPAKLEDSAVYLCASSSTGTGELFFGEGSRLTVL.